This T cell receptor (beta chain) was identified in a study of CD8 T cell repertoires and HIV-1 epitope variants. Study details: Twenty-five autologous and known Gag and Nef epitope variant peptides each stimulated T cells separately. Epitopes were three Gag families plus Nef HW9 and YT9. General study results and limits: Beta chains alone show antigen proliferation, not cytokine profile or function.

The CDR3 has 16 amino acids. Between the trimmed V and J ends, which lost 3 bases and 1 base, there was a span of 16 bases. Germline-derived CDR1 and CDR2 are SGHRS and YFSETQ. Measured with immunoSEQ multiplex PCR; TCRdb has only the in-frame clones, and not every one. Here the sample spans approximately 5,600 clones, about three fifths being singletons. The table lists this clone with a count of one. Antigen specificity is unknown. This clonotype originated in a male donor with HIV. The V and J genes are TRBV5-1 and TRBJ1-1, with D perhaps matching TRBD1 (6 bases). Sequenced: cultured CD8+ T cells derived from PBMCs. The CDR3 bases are TGCGCCAGCAGCTCCACCTTGGGGGCGAGGAACACTGAAGCTTTCTTT. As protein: CASSSTLGARNTEAFF.